What follows describes a single T cell receptor (beta chain). Its matching antigen is unknown. This entry comes from a study of cytomegalovirus exposure and HLA in healthy donors. PCR was performed using 60 Vbeta and 13 Jbeta primers. This table comes from immunoSEQ multiplex PCR, and its TCRdb copy is limited to in-frame clones, with some not included. The sample holds roughly 100,000 clones, 70% to 80% seen once. Findings of the study overall: Despite most TCR sequences being rare, some public TCRs occurred in many donors.

The CDR3 runs to 12 residues. V was trimmed by 6 bases and J by 4 bases, leaving 7 bases between them. Germline loops: CDR1 MNHNY, CDR2 SVGAGI (reference sequence). Sequencing was performed on PBMCs. This receptor was taken from a man aged 35 to 55 in good health and CMV-seronegative. V is TRBV6-6 and J is TRBJ1-5; tentative D call: TRBD1 (6 bases). CDR3 sequence: CASRTGNQPQHF. The CDR3 DNA sequence: TGTGCCAGCAGAACAGGGAATCAGCCCCAGCATTTT.